Listed below are T cell receptor beta chains from one sample, sequenced in a study of blood T cell repertoires in COVID-19. Sequencing was performed with immunoSEQ multiplex PCR; in TCRdb, only in-frame clones are kept and a portion is missing. Of some 40,000 clones in the sample, approximately 86% are singletons; the top ten hold around 20%. Sequencing was done on a sample of peripheral blood. These receptors all come from a man in his sixties with acute or convalescent COVID-19. Each CDR3 is given with its conserved first and last residue. A D gene is named only where the DNA matches it firmly. The size of a clone is reported for some rows only, either as once, few or many, or as a class for expanded clones.

d_call	v_call	clone_size	j_call	cdr3_nt	cdr3_aa
TRBD1	TRBV9	.	TRBJ2-6	TGTGCCAGCAGCGTGGCCGGGACAGCCTCTGGGGCCAACGTCCTGACTTTC	CASSVAGTASGANVLTF
.	TRBV6-5	.	TRBJ1-3	TGTGCCACCGACAGTCTCTCTGGAAACACCATATATTTT	CATDSLSGNTIYF
TRBD1	TRBV18	.	TRBJ2-1	TGTGCCAGCTCACTAGGGACAGGGCGGGATGAGCAGTTCTTC	CASSLGTGRDEQFF
.	TRBV14	.	TRBJ2-1	TGTGCCAGCAGCCCTCTAGCGGGCAGGGGGGCCTACAATGAGCAGTTCTTC	CASSPLAGRGAYNEQFF
TRBD1	TRBV18	.	TRBJ1-5	TGTGCCAGCTCACAGGGGGGACAGGGATGGGCTCAGCCCCAGCATTTT	CASSQGGQGWAQPQHF
TRBD1	TRBV6-5	few	TRBJ2-7	TGTGCCAGCGGGAGGACAGGGACCTACGAGCAGTACTTC	CASGRTGTYEQYF
.	TRBV19	.	TRBJ2-2	TGTGCCAGTAGGGGGAGAGACACCGGGGAGCTGTTTTTT	CASRGRDTGELFF
.	TRBV10-3	.	TRBJ1-6	TGTGCCATCAGTCCCGGACAGTATAATTCACCCCTCCACTTT	CAISPGQYNSPLHF
.	TRBV7-2	.	TRBJ2-7	TGTGCCAGCAGCTTGGCGGGACCAACCGAGCAGTACTTC	CASSLAGPTEQYF
.	TRBV5-1	.	TRBJ2-3	TGCGCCAGCTGGATCGCGCCAGGGGAGGATACGCAGTATTTT	CASWIAPGEDTQYF
.	TRBV29-1	.	TRBJ2-3	TGCAGCGTTGATCCAGGGTCCACAGATACGCAGTATTTT	CSVDPGSTDTQYF
.	TRBV29-1	.	TRBJ2-5	TGCAGCGTTGGGTCAGTACAAGAGACCCAGTACTTC	CSVGSVQETQYF
TRBD2	TRBV3-1/TRBV3-2	.	TRBJ2-5	TGTGCCAGCAGCCAGGCGGGACTAGTCGGGACCCAGTACTTC	CASSQAGLVGTQYF
.	TRBV7-2	.	TRBJ1-5	TGTGCCAGCAGCGCGGACACGGTGAAGCCCCAGCATTTT	CASSADTVKPQHF
.	TRBV3-1/TRBV3-2	.	TRBJ1-3	TGTGCCAGCAGCCAAGAGTTTCTCTCTGGAAACACCATATATTTT	CASSQEFLSGNTIYF
.	TRBV21-1	once	TRBJ2-1	TGTGCCAGCAGCCGACAGGGAGGCACCTACAATGAGCAGTTCTTC	CASSRQGGTYNEQFF
TRBD1	TRBV4-1	.	TRBJ2-1	TGCGCCAGCAGCCGGGACAGGGTCTACAATGAGCAGTTCTTC	CASSRDRVYNEQFF
.	TRBV10-3	.	TRBJ2-1	TGTGCCATCAGTGGGGGAGTCTACAATGAGCAGTTCTTC	CAISGGVYNEQFF
.	TRBV28	.	TRBJ2-1	TGTGCCAGCAGCCGACCCATAACTTCCTCCCGGGGCAATGAGCAGTTCTTC	CASSRPITSSRGNEQFF
TRBD1	TRBV3-1/TRBV3-2	.	TRBJ1-1	TGTGCCAGCAGCACCCTGACAGGGGGCGAAGCTCGGGCTTTCTTT	CASSTLTGGEARAFF
.	TRBV24-1	.	TRBJ2-3	TGTGCCACCAGTGATTCGATCCCGCATTCGGCGCAGTATTTT	CATSDSIPHSAQYF
.	TRBV5-1	.	TRBJ1-1	TGCGCCAGCAGCCTACAGGTATCTATGAACACTGAAGCTTTCTTT	CASSLQVSMNTEAFF
.	TRBV10-3	.	TRBJ2-1	TGTGCCTCGTGGCGAAGCGGAGATACCTACAATGAGCAGTTCTTC	CASWRSGDTYNEQFF
.	TRBV18	.	TRBJ1-1	TGTGCCAGCTCACCATTGACAGAGTACACTGAAGCTTTCTTT	CASSPLTEYTEAFF
.	TRBV29-1	.	TRBJ2-6	TGCAGCGTTGACGGGGGGCGAGGGGCCAACGTCCTGACTTTC	CSVDGGRGANVLTF
.	TRBV18	.	TRBJ1-5	TGTGCCAGCTCATCCATCGGGGATAGCAATCAGCCCCAGCATTTT	CASSSIGDSNQPQHF
TRBD2	TRBV10-3	.	TRBJ2-7	TGTGCCATCAACGGACGCGGCGGGAGAGACGAGCAGTACTTC	CAINGRGGRDEQYF
TRBD1	TRBV10-2	.	TRBJ2-5	TGCGCCACAGACAGGGGAGGCCAAGAGACCCAGTACTTC	CATDRGGQETQYF
TRBD1	TRBV6-5	.	TRBJ1-6	TGTGCCAGCAGTTACCGACGACAGGGGAATTCACCCCTCCACTTT	CASSYRRQGNSPLHF
.	TRBV18	.	TRBJ2-3	TGTGCCAGCTCACTAAACAGGGTGGATACGCAGTATTTT	CASSLNRVDTQYF
TRBD2	TRBV25-1	.	TRBJ2-2	TGTGCCAGCAGTGACCCCCCCGGGAGGGCCGACACCGGGGAGCTGTTTTTT	CASSDPPGRADTGELFF
.	TRBV19	.	TRBJ1-5	TGTGCCAGTAGGGGCCTTCGCAATCAGCCCCAGCATTTT	CASRGLRNQPQHF
.	TRBV7-2	few	TRBJ2-2	TGTGCCAGCCCGGAGACCCCCGGAGGGCCCGGGGAGCTGTTTTTT	CASPETPGGPGELFF
.	TRBV11-3	.	TRBJ1-2	TGTGCCAGCAGCCCCGGGACATCGAACTATGGCTACACCTTC	CASSPGTSNYGYTF
.	TRBV5-1	.	TRBJ2-5	TGCGCCAGCAGCTTGGAGGGGGTAGAGACCCAGTACTTC	CASSLEGVETQYF
.	TRBV9	.	TRBJ1-1	TGTGCCAGCAGCGTAGCAGGAAGAGACACTGAAGCTTTCTTT	CASSVAGRDTEAFF
TRBD1	TRBV5-1	.	TRBJ1-2	TGCGCCAGCAGCGCGGGACAGGGCGGCTATGGCTACACCTTC	CASSAGQGGYGYTF
.	TRBV27	.	TRBJ2-1	TGTGCCAGCAGTGAACGACCAGGCTTCCATGAGCAGTTCTTC	CASSERPGFHEQFF
.	TRBV3-1/TRBV3-2	once	TRBJ2-5	TGTGCCAGCAGCCCCTTAGGGGATGAGACCCAGTACTTC	CASSPLGDETQYF
TRBD1	TRBV28	.	TRBJ2-3	TGTGCCAGCAGTTTTACAGGGGAGACTAGCACAGATACGCAGTATTTT	CASSFTGETSTDTQYF
.	TRBV18	.	TRBJ1-4	TGTGCCAGCTCACTCGACAGAAATGAAAAACTGTTTTTT	CASSLDRNEKLFF
.	TRBV3-1/TRBV3-2	once	TRBJ2-5	TGTGCCAGCAGCCTAATCGACAGGAACCAAGAGACCCAGTACTTC	CASSLIDRNQETQYF
.	TRBV24-1	once	TRBJ1-4	TGTGCCTCAACCTCGTTAGGGGAATATGAAAAACTGTTTTTT	CASTSLGEYEKLFF
TRBD1	TRBV11-3	.	TRBJ1-1	TGTGCCAGCAGCGTTGGACAGGTGAACACTGAAGCTTTCTTT	CASSVGQVNTEAFF
.	TRBV7-2	.	TRBJ2-3	TGTGCCAGCAGCGCCACTGGCGGTAACACAGATACGCAGTATTTT	CASSATGGNTDTQYF
.	TRBV11-2	.	TRBJ1-4	TGTGCCAGCAGCTTCGGGAGTGAAAAACTGTTTTTT	CASSFGSEKLFF
.	TRBV27	.	TRBJ1-5	TGTGCCAGCAGTTTATCAGGAGATAGCAATCAGCCCCAGCATTTT	CASSLSGDSNQPQHF
.	TRBV5-1	.	TRBJ2-3	TGCGCCAGCAGCTTGATGGCCACGTTGGATACGCAGTATTTT	CASSLMATLDTQYF
TRBD2	TRBV6-2/TRBV6-3	.	TRBJ2-1	TGTGCCAGCAGTTACGGGTCAACTAGCGGGAACCCGTTCTTC	CASSYGSTSGNPFF
TRBD2	TRBV27	.	TRBJ2-1	TGTGCCAGCAGTTATCTAACCGGGACTAGCTACAATGAGCAGTTCTTC	CASSYLTGTSYNEQFF
TRBD1	TRBV5-1	.	TRBJ1-5	TGCGCCAGCAGCATGACAGGGGCTCAATTAGGGCAGCCCCAGCATTTT	CASSMTGAQLGQPQHF
.	TRBV18	.	TRBJ1-3	TGTGCCAGCTCACGGGACAAGACTGGAAACACCATATATTTT	CASSRDKTGNTIYF
TRBD1	TRBV7-8	.	TRBJ1-3	TGTGCCAGCAGCAATACGAGGGGGCGCGGAAACACCATATATTTT	CASSNTRGRGNTIYF
.	TRBV24-1	.	TRBJ2-1	TGTGCCACCGGTGGAATACAACGGGGGAGCTCCTACAATGAGCAGTTCTTC	CATGGIQRGSSYNEQFF
.	TRBV4-2	.	TRBJ2-1	TGTGCCAGCAGCCAAGATAGGGCAGCCACTACCAGGGATGAGCAGTTCTTC	CASSQDRAATTRDEQFF
TRBD2	TRBV27	.	TRBJ2-5	TGTGCCAGCAGGCGGACTAGCGGGAGGGCACGGGAGACCCAGTACTTC	CASRRTSGRARETQYF
.	TRBV5-4	few	TRBJ1-5	TGTGCCAGCAGCTTGGACAGGGCCGATCAGCCCCAGCATTTT	CASSLDRADQPQHF
TRBD2	TRBV28	.	TRBJ2-2	TGTGCCAGCAGGGTGGCATGGGGACTAGCGGGAGTATCAGACACCGGGGAGCTGTTTTTT	CASRVAWGLAGVSDTGELFF
.	TRBV5-6	.	TRBJ1-2	TGTGCCAGCAGCTTGGGACCGGGGTCAACGGGCTACACCTTC	CASSLGPGSTGYTF